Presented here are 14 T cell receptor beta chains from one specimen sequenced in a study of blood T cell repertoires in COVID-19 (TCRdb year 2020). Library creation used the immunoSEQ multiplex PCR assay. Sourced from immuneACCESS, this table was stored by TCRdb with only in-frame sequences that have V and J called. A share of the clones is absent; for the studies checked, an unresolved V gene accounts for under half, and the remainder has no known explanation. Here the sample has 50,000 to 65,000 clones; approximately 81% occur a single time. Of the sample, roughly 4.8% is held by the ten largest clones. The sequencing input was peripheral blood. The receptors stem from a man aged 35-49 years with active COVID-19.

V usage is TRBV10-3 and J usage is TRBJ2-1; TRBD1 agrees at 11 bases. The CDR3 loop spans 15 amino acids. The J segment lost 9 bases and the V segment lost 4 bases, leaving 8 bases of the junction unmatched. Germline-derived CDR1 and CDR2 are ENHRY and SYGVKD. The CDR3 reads CAISVLDRGRGEQFF. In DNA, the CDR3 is TGTGCCATCAGTGTGCTGGACAGGGGGCGGGGTGAGCAGTTCTTC.

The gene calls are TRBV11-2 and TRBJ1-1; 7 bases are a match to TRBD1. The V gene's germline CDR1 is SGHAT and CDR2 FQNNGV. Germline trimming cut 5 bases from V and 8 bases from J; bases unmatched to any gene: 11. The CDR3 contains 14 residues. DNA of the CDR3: TGTGCCAGCAGCCAAGGGCGGACAGGCTCCGAAGCTTTCTTT. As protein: CASSQGRTGSEAFF.

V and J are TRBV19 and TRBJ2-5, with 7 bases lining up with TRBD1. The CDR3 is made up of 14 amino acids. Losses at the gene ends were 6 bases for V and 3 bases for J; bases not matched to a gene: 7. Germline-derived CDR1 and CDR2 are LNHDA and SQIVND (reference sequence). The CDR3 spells CASSQTGSEETQYF. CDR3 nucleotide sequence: TGTGCCAGTAGCCAGACAGGGAGCGAAGAGACCCAGTACTTC.

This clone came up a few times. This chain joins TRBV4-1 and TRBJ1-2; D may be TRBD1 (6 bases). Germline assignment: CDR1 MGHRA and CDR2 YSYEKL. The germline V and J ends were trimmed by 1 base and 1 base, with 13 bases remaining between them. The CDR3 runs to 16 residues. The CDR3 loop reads CASSQGIQGNNYGYTF. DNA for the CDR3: TGCGCCAGCAGCCAAGGAATACAGGGAAATAACTATGGCTACACCTTC.

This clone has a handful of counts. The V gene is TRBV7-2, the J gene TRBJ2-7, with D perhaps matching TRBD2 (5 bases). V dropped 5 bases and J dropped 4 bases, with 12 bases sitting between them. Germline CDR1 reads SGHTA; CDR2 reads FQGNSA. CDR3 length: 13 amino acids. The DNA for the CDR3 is TGTGCCAGCAGCCCCGGGGTTGGGTACGAGCAGTACTTC. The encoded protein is CASSPGVGYEQYF. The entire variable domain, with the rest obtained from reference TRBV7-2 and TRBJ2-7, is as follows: GAGVSQSPSNKVTEKGKDVELRCDPISGHTALYWYRQSLGQGLEFLIYFQGNSAPDKSGLPSDRFSAERTGGSVSTLTIQRTQQEDSAVYLCASSPGVGYEQYFGPGTRLTVT.

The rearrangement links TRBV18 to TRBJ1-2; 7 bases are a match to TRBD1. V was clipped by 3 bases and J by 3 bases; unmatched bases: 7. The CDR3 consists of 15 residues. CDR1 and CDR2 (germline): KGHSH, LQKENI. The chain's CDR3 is CASSPSRQGDYGYTF. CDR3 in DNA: TGTGCCAGCTCACCGAGTCGACAGGGTGACTATGGCTACACCTTC.

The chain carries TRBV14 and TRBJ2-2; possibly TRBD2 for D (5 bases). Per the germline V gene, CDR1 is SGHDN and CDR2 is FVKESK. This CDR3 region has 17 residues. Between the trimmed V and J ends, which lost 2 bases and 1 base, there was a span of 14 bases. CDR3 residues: CASSQPLGIQNTGELFF. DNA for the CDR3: TGTGCCAGCAGCCAACCTCTCGGGATCCAGAACACCGGGGAGCTGTTTTTT.

The CDR3: CASSVVRGGTEAFF. DNA for the CDR3: TGTGCCAGCAGCGTAGTAAGGGGAGGGACTGAAGCTTTCTTT. The genes are TRBV9 and TRBJ1-1; D possibly corresponds to TRBD1 (5 bases). Germline values: CDR1 SGDLS, CDR2 YYNGEE. This CDR3 spans 14 amino acids. The germline V and J ends were trimmed by 0 bases and 5 bases, with 11 bases remaining between them. The whole variable domain, filled in from reference TRBV9 and TRBJ1-1, reads DSGVTQTPKHLITATGQRVTLRCSPRSGDLSVYWYQQSLDQGLQFLIQYYNGEERAKGNILERFSAQQFPDLHSELNLSSLELGDSALYFCASSVVRGGTEAFFGQGTRLTVV.

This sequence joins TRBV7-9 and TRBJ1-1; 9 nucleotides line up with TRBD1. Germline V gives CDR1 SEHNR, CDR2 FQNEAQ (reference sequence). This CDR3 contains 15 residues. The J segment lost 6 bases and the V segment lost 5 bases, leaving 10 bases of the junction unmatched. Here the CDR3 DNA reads TGTGCCAGCAGCCCCAGGGACAGGGAGTCCCCTGAAGCTTTCTTT. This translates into CASSPRDRESPEAFF.

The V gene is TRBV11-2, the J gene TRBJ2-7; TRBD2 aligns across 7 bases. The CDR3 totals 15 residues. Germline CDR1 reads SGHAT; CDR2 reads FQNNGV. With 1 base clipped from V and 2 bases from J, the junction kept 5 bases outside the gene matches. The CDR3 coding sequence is TGTGCCAGCAGCTTAGTGCGGGGGAGTCCCTACGAGCAGTACTTC. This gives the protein CASSLVRGSPYEQYF.

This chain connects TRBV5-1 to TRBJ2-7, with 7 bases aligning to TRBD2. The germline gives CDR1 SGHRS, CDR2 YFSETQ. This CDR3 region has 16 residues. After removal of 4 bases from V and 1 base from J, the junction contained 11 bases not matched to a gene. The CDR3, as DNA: TGCGCCAGCAGCCCTGGAGCGGGAAGGAGGTCCTACGAGCAGTACTTC. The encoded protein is CASSPGAGRRSYEQYF.

The CDR3 sequence is CASSETREDQPQHF. CDR3 sequence (DNA): TGTGCCAGCAGTGAAACCAGGGAGGATCAGCCCCAGCATTTT. This chain uses TRBV6-1 with TRBJ1-5, with a possible D match to TRBD1 (5 bases). Germline CDR1 and CDR2: MNHNS and SASEGT. The CDR3 contains 14 residues. V lost 2 bases and J 5 bases, leaving 10 bases between the germline ends.

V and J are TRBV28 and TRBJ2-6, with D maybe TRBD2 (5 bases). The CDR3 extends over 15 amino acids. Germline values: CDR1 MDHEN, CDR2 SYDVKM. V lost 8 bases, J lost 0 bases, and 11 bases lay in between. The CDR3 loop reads CASQRASSGANVLTF. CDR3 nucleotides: TGTGCCAGCCAGAGGGCTAGCTCTGGGGCCAACGTCCTGACTTTC.

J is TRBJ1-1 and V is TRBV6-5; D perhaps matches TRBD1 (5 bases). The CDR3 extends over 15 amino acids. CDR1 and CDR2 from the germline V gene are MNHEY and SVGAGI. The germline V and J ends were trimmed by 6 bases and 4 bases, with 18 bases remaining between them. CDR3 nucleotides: TGTGCCAGCAGGAAGACAGTCCAGGGCGGCACTGAAGCTTTCTTT. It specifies CASRKTVQGGTEAFF.